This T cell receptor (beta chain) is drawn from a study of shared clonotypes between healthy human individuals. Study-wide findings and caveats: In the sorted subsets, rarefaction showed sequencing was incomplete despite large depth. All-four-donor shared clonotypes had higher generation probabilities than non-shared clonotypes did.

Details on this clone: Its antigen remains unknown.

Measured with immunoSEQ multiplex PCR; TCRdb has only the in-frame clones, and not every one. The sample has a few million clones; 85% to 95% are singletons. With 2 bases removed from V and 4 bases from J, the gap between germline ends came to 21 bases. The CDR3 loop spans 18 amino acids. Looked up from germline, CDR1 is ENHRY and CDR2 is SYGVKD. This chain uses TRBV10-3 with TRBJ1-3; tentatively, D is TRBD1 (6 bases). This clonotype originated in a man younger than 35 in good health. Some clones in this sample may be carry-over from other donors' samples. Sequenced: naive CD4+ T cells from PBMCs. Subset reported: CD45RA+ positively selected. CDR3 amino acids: CAISELPLGAKPGNTIYF. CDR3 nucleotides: TGTGCCATCAGTGAGCTCCCCTTGGGGGCAAAACCAGGAAACACCATATATTTT.